This T cell receptor (beta chain) was sequenced in a study of metastatic and nonmetastatic thyroid tumors. Study-wide background: Peripheral blood and tumor or nodule samples from malignant and benign thyroid patients were compared. Regarding the study as a whole: Reports indicated that malignant thyroid tumors showed significantly higher TCR beta diversity than benign nodules did, in blood and tumor.

Original methodology: A distant-metastasis classifier for papillary thyroid cancer was built using CDR3 differences across clinicopathological groups. TCRdb re-called the PCR reads with MiXCR. The V and J calls and clone size are TCRdb's, not the authors'. The sample has around 20,000 clones, roughly 29% seen once. This CDR3 comprises 14 residues. Germline values: CDR1 LNHNV, CDR2 YYDKDF (reference sequence). V gave up 4 bases and J gave up 5 bases, with 12 bases separating them. No patient received treatment before thyroid surgery. Many counts were recorded for this clone. Its antigen is unidentified. The receptor was isolated from a female donor with papillary thyroid cancer or a benign thyroid nodule (not recorded which). Some clones in this sample may be carry-over from other donors' samples. The rearrangement joins TRBV15 to TRBJ1-5; the D gene is possibly TRBD1 (5 bases). The specimen was blood. The CDR3 DNA is TGTGCCACCAGCAAAGGGCTGGGGGATCAGCCCCAGCATTTT. Amino acids: CATSKGLGDQPQHF. Combining the CDR3 with reference TRBV15 and TRBJ1-5 gives the whole variable domain DAMVIQNPRYQVTQFGKPVTLSCSQTLNHNVMYWYQQKSSQAPKLLFHYYDKDFNNEADTPDNFQSRRPNTSFCFLDIRSPGLGDTAMYLCATSKGLGDQPQHFGDGTRLSIL.